The present T cell receptor (beta chain) was sequenced within a study of T cell responses to AZD1222 COVID-19 vaccine. TCRdb's table, derived via immunoSEQ multiplex PCR, lists solely in-frame clones and lacks some. The table lists about 160,000 clones, roughly nine tenths of them singletons. CDR1 and CDR2 (germline): MNHEY, SVGEGT. The CDR3 covers 19 residues. After removal of 6 bases from V and 1 base from J, the junction contained 12 bases not matched to a gene. The TCR was taken from an adult in good health. Specimen: peripheral blood, collected on day 0 of AZD1222 vaccination. The chain links TRBV6-2 or TRBV6-3 to TRBJ2-3; TRBD2 matches 14 bases. Here the CDR3 reads CASSHATGLAGAGTDTQYF. The CDR3 DNA follows: TGTGCCAGCAGCCACGCTACGGGACTAGCGGGAGCTGGCACAGATACGCAGTATTTT.